This TCR beta chain was recorded in a study of T-cell memory formation after mild COVID-19. This clonotype occurred a few times. Its antigen remains unknown. MiXCR, run by TCRdb on the 5' RACE reads, gives a single entry per CDR3 protein. The sample comprises 190,000 or so distinct CDR3 sequences, around 21% of which are singletons, and more than 20% rests with the top ten. Broader study findings: Contracting CD4+ clones sat mainly in CM and EM; CD8+ in EMRA.

The clonotype was recovered from an adult woman who had mild COVID-19 (a few samples of this study predate the infection). Cell type and time point are not known. The sequenced sample consisted of PBMCs or a T cell subset sorted from them (not recorded which).

In DNA form, the CDR3 reads TGTGCCAGCAGCACCTCCGCCAGGGACAGGGGAACGGAAGCTTTCTTT. Translated, it gives CASSTSARDRGTEAFF. The chain recombines TRBV9 with TRBJ1-1, with 10 bases lining up with TRBD1. This CDR3 comprises 16 residues. V shed 4 bases and J 8 bases; nucleotides not matched to a gene: 14. Germline loops: CDR1 SGDLS, CDR2 YYNGEE.